The present TCR beta chain was sequenced within a study of graft-versus-host responses after intestinal transplantation. Study context: The recipients all started with anti-thymocyte globulin induction and then took tacrolimus and steroids for around 3 years.

General study points: Patients with graft-donor T cell macrochimerism had high graft-versus-host to host-versus-graft clonal ratios in allografts. GvH clones appeared in recipient marrow, some first in ileum or blood.

CDR1 and CDR2 from the germline V gene are SGHVS and FNYEAQ. The V and J ends lost 1 base and 1 base respectively, with 7 bases between them. This CDR3 contains 14 residues. Worth noting for this clone: Its antigen is undetermined.

Profiling relied on immunoSEQ multiplex PCR, and the TCRdb table lists in-frame clones only, not all of them. Of roughly 100,000 clones listed, 87% are singletons. The source material was unstimulated CD4+ T cells sorted from spleen or lymph node cells, sampled before intestinal transplant. This sequence was found in a human donor who received an intestinal transplant. The rearrangement links TRBV7-6 to TRBJ2-5; D may match TRBD1 or TRBD2 (5 bases each). The DNA of the CDR3 is TGTGCCAGCAGCTTAGGAGGGGTCCAAGAGACCCAGTACTTC. Amino acid sequence: CASSLGGVQETQYF.